A single sample gave rise to the 14 T cell receptor beta chains below, sequenced in a study of CD8 T cells in Susac syndrome. Random hexamers were used to reverse transcribe an amount of about 0.5 to 1 ug RNA. TCRdb ran MiXCR on the immunoSEQ multiplex PCR reads and lists one entry per CDR3 protein. Seen here are roughly 200,000 distinct CDR3 sequences, approximately 94% observed once, and the top ten hold over 0.08%. Sequenced: CD4+ T cells from PBMCs. All receptors come from a human donor in good health.

The rearrangement uses TRBV20-1 and TRBJ2-2, with 8 positions matching TRBD1. This CDR3 has 13 amino acids. J gave up 5 bases and V 4 bases, and 3 bases lay outside the gene matches. The germline gives CDR1 DFQATT, CDR2 SNEGSKA (reference sequence). CDR3 amino acids: CSATQGVTGELFF. DNA of the CDR3: TGCAGTGCTACACAGGGGGTAACCGGGGAGCTGTTTTTT.

The chain recombines TRBV30 with TRBJ2-1; D is undetermined. The ends were cut back, 0 bases at V and 0 bases at J, with 6 bases in the middle. The CDR3 sequence is 14 residues long. Germline V gene data show CDR1 as GTSNPN and CDR2 as SVGIG (reference sequence). CDR3 loop: CAWSVSASYNEQFF. The DNA for the CDR3 is TGTGCCTGGAGTGTAAGCGCCTCCTACAATGAGCAGTTCTTC.

V usage is TRBV29-1 and J usage is TRBJ2-1, with 9 nucleotides matching TRBD2. CDR1 and CDR2 (germline): SQVTM, ANQGSEA. With V trimmed by 7 bases and J by 4 bases, 8 bases remained unmatched. This CDR3 region has 14 residues. The CDR3 reads CSGLASGTYNEQFF. The CDR3, as DNA: TGCAGCGGCCTAGCTAGCGGGACATACAATGAGCAGTTCTTC.

The chain combines TRBV29-1 with TRBJ2-1, with TRBD1 matching over 7 bases. Germline-derived CDR1 and CDR2 are SQVTM and ANQGSEA. The V segment lost 4 bases and the J segment 3 bases; nucleotides outside the gene matches: 0. CDR3 length: 12 amino acids. In nucleotides, the CDR3 is TGCAGCGTTGGGGACAGCTACAATGAGCAGTTCTTC. This encodes CSVGDSYNEQFF.

The chain combines TRBV20-1 with TRBJ1-5; 9 nucleotides line up with TRBD1. The CDR3 extends over 13 amino acids. V dropped 4 bases and J dropped 10; count of bases not matched to a gene: 8. Per the germline V gene, CDR1 is DFQATT and CDR2 is SNEGSKA (reference sequence). CDR3 nucleotide sequence: TGCAGTGCTACCATACAGGGGGCGCGCCCCCAGCATTTT. Its protein is CSATIQGARPQHF.

The count of this clonotype is one. The V and J genes are TRBV2 and TRBJ2-7; 10 bases match TRBD2. The ends lost 8 bases at V and 5 bases at J; junction bases unmatched: 9. The germline CDR1 and CDR2 sequences are SNHLY and FYNNEI. The CDR3 has 14 amino acids. Written as DNA, the CDR3 is TGTGCCAGCCTAGCTAGCGGGAGTCTCCACGAGCAGTACTTC. As protein: CASLASGSLHEQYF.

The chain couples TRBV29-1 to TRBJ1-5; the match to TRBD1 covers 8 bases. The CDR3 extends over 14 amino acids. Trimming took 6 bases from V and 0 from J; bases not matched to a gene: 4. Germline V gene data show CDR1 as SQVTM and CDR2 as ANQGSEA. The DNA of the CDR3 is TGCAGCGTAAGTCAGGGGGCTAGCAATCAGCCCCAGCATTTT. Its translation: CSVSQGASNQPQHF.

CDR3 bases: TGTGCCACCGGGCCCACTCTCTATGGCTACACCTTC. This translates into CATGPTLYGYTF. This chain joins TRBV19 and TRBJ1-2; D is ambiguous. This CDR3 is built from 12 residues. V was pared by 10 bases and J by 4 bases, with 13 bases between. Per the germline V gene, CDR1 is LNHDA and CDR2 is SQIVND (reference sequence).

The genes are TRBV28 and TRBJ2-4; no reliable D call. V was trimmed by 5 bases and J by 8 bases, leaving 10 bases between them. Germline V gene lookup returns CDR1 MDHEN and CDR2 SYDVKM. This CDR3 contains 12 residues. DNA of the CDR3: TGTGCCAGCAGTAGCACTAACGACATTCAGTACTTC. Protein product: CASSSTNDIQYF.

This rearrangement joins TRBV7-2 to TRBJ2-7; 11 positions agree with TRBD2. The ends lost 4 bases at V and 4 bases at J; junction bases unmatched: 6. The CDR3 spans 15 residues. Germline CDR1 reads SGHTA; CDR2 reads FQGNSA. The CDR3 coding sequence is TGTGCCAGCAGCTCCGCTAGCGGGAGGAGGTACGAGCAGTACTTC. It translates to CASSSASGRRYEQYF.

The chain combines TRBV24-1 with TRBJ1-1, with 9 bases lining up with TRBD1. The CDR3 extends over 12 amino acids. V lost 4 bases to trimming and J lost 10 bases; unmatched junction nucleotides: 3. CDR1 and CDR2 (germline): KGHDR, SFDVKD. The CDR3, as DNA: TGTGCCACCAGTGAAGGACAGGGGCGAGCTTTCTTT. Translated: CATSEGQGRAFF.

V is TRBV29-1 and J is TRBJ2-3, with D possibly TRBD2 on 5 matching bases. The CDR3 has 11 residues. Trimming removed 4 bases from V and 7 bases from J, with 9 bases in between. Germline lookup yields CDR1 SQVTM and CDR2 ANQGSEA. The CDR3, as DNA: TGCAGCGTTGGTAGCGCAAATACGCAGTATTTT. Amino acid sequence: CSVGSANTQYF.

This chain links TRBV20-1 with TRBJ2-5, with a possible D match to TRBD1 (6 bases). Trimming took off 3 bases at V and 5 bases at J, with 13 bases between the two ends. CDR1 and CDR2 from the germline V gene are DFQATT and SNEGSKA (reference sequence). This CDR3 spans 13 amino acids. The CDR3 coding sequence is TGCAGTGCTAGCTGGGACCAGGGGGAGACCCAGTACTTC. Translating it yields CSASWDQGETQYF.

This sequence joins TRBV30 and TRBJ2-1, with D possibly matching TRBD1 (6 bases). The CDR3 is 16 amino acids. CDR1 is GTSNPN and CDR2 is SVGIG in the germline V gene (reference sequence). V lost 4 bases and J lost 0, with 16 bases in between. Here the CDR3 DNA reads TGTGCCTGGACCAAAAGGGGGACCGGCTCCTACAATGAGCAGTTCTTC. This sequence encodes CAWTKRGTGSYNEQFF.